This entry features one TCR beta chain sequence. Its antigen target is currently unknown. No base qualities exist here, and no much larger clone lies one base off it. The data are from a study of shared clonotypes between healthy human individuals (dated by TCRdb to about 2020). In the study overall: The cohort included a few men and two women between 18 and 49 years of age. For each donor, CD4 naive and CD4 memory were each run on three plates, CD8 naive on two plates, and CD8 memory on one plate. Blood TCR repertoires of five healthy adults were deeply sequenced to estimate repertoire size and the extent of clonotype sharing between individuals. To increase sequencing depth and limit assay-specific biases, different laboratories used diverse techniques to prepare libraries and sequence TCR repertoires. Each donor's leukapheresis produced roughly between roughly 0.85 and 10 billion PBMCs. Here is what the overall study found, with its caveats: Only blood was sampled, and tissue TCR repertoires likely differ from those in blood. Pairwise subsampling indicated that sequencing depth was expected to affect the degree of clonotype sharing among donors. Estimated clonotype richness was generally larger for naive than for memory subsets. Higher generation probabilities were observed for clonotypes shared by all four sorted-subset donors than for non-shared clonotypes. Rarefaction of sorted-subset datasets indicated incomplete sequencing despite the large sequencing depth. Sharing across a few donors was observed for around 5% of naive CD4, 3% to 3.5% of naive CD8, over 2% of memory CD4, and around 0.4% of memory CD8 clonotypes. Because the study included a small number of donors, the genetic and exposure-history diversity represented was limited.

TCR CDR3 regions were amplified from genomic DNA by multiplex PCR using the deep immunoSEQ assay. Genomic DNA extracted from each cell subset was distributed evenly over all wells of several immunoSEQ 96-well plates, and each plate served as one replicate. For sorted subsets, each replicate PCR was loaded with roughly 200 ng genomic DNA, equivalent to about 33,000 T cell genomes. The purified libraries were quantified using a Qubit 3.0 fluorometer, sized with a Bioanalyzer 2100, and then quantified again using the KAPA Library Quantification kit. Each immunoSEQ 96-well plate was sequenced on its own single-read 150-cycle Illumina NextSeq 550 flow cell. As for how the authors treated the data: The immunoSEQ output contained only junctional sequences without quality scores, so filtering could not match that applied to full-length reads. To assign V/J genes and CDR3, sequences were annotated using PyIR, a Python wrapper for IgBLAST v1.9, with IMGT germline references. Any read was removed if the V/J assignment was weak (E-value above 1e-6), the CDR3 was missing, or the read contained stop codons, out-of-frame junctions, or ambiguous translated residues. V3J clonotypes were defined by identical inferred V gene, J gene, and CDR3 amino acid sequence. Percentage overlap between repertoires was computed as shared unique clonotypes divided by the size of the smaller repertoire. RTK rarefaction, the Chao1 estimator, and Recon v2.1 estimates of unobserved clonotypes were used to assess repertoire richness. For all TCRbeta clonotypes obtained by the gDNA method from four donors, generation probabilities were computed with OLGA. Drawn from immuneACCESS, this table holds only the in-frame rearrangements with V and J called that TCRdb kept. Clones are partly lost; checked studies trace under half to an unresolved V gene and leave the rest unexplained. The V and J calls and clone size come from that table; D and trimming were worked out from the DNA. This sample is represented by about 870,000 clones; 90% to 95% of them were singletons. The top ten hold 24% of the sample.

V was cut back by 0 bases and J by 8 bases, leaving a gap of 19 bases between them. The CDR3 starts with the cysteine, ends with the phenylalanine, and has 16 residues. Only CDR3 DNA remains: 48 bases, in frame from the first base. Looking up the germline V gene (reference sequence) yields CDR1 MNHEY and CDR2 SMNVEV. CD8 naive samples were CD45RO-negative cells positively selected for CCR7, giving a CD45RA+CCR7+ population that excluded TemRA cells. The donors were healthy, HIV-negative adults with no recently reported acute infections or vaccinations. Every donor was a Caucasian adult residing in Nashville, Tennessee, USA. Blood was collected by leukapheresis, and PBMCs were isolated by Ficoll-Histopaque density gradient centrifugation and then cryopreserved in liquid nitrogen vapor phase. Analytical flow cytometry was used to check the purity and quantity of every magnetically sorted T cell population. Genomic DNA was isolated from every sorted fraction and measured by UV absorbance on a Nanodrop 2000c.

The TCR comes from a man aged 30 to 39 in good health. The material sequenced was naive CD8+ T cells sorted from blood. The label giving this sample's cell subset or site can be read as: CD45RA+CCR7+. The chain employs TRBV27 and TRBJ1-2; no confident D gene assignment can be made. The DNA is TGTGCCAGCAGTTTATCGATTTCACCTTATCCTGGAGGCTACACCTTC. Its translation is CASSLSISPYPGGYTF.